These 4 T cell receptor beta chains were all obtained from the same sample, sequenced in a study of blood T cells in healthy people across ages (dated by TCRdb to the mid-2010s). Library preparation employed 5' RACE. Sequencing relied on an Illumina HiSeq 2500. A second PCR of about 7 to 12 cycles was run with a J-beta primer mix and a sample-barcoded 5' primer. The public reads were reprocessed in TCRdb via fastp at Q25 and MiXCR, keeping in-frame beta chains. CDR3 protein duplicates are merged, each entry listing the most common genes and DNA. Here the sample has approximately 820,000 distinct CDR3 sequences; more than 40% occur a single time. The ten largest clones represent roughly a fifth of the sample. The sample comprised blood. The receptor source for this set is a man between 60 and 70 years old in good health.

About this clonotype: Germline and junction disagree at one end, which may indicate a read error. This chain joins TRBV6-1 and TRBJ2-1; a weak D match, TRBD2 (7 bases). The CDR3 loop spans 15 amino acids. CDR1 is MNHNS and CDR2 is SASEGT in the germline V gene. The CDR3 reads CASSQQGAGYNGQFF. DNA of the CDR3: TGTGCCAGCAGTCAACAGGGAGCGGGATACAATGGGCAGTTCTTC.

CDR3 sequence reads: CASSEPYYEQYF. The CDR3 nucleotides are TGTGCCAGCAGTGAACCTTACTACGAGCAGTACTTC. The rearrangement joins TRBV2 to TRBJ2-5; D is undetermined. The last part of the DNA fits TRBJ2-7 better; the J call may be wrong. Germline assignment: CDR1 SNHLY and CDR2 FYNNEI. This CDR3 is 12 amino acids long.

This rearrangement joins TRBV11-3 to TRBJ2-7, with 8 bases aligning to TRBD1. V shed 5 bases, J shed 12 bases, and the junction held 18 bases outside the gene matches. The CDR3 sequence is 15 residues long. Germline assignment: CDR1 SGHNT and CDR2 YENEEA. CDR3 in amino acids: CASSPDGTGGETRYF. CDR3 coding DNA: TGTGCCAGCAGCCCAGACGGGACAGGTGGGGAGACCCGGTACTTC.

This clonotype was recorded only once. The chain recombines TRBV7-6 with TRBJ1-5; tentative D call: TRBD1 (6 bases). With 5 bases removed from V and 4 bases from J, the gap between germline ends came to 15 bases. The germline CDR1 and CDR2 sequences are SGHVS and FNYEAQ. The CDR3 contains 15 residues. In nucleotides, the CDR3 is TGTGCCAGCAGCCCCCTCGGGGGCGGGAATCAGCCCCAGCATTTT. Translation gives CASSPLGGGNQPQHF.